This paragraph covers one TCR beta chain sequence. Antigen unknown. This entry belongs to a study of cytomegalovirus exposure and HLA in healthy donors. Study observations and caveats: For most TCR sequences rarity was the rule, although some public TCRs occurred in many donors.

PCR used 60 Vbeta primers and 13 Jbeta primers. TCRdb keeps only in-frame clones here, not all; method: immunoSEQ multiplex PCR. The sample holds around 50,000 clones, roughly 80% seen once. There are 14 residues in the CDR3. Germline CDR1 and CDR2: KGHSH and LQKENI. The V gene end was trimmed by 3 bases and the J gene end by 5 bases; junction bases not matched to a gene: 4. Sequencing input: PBMCs. The chain employs TRBV18 and TRBJ2-5, with 9 bases matching TRBD1. The clonotype was recovered from a middle-aged man in good health and CMV-seronegative. This CDR3 is CASSPGQGGETQYF. The CDR3 DNA sequence: TGTGCCAGCTCACCGGGACAGGGAGGTGAGACCCAGTACTTC.